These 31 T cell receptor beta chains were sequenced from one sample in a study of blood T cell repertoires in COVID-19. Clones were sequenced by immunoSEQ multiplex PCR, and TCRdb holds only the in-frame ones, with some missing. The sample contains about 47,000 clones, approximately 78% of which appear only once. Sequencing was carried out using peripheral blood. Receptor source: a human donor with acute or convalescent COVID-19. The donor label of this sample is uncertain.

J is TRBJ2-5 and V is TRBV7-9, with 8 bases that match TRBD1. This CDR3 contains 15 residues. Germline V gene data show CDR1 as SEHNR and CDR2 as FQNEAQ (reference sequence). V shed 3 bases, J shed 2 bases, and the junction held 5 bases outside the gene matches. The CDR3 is CASSLGGQAQETQYF. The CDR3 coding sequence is TGTGCCAGCAGCTTGGGGGGACAGGCTCAAGAGACCCAGTACTTC.

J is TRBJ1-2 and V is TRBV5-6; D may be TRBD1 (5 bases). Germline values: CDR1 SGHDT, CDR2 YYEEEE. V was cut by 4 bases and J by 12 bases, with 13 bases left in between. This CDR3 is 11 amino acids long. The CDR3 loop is CASSLGPGNTF. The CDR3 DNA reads TGTGCCAGCAGCCTGGGACCCGGGAACACCTTC.

CDR3 in amino acids: CASRRLIIAGAITDTQYF. As DNA, the CDR3 is TGTGCCAGCAGACGTCTAATCATAGCGGGAGCGATCACAGATACGCAGTATTTT. The chain links TRBV27 to TRBJ2-3; 9 bases are shared with TRBD2. CDR1 MNHEY and CDR2 SMNVEV come from the germline V gene (reference sequence). The CDR3 is made up of 18 amino acids. V lost 6 bases to trimming and J lost 2 bases; unmatched junction nucleotides: 15.

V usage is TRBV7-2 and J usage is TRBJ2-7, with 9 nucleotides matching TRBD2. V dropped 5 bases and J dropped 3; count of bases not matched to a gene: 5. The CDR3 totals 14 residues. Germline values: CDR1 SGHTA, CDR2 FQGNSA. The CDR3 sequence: CASSLGAGGYEQYF. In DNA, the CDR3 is TGTGCCAGCAGCCTTGGAGCGGGGGGCTACGAGCAGTACTTC. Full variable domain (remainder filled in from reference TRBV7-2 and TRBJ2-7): GAGVSQSPSNKVTEKGKDVELRCDPISGHTALYWYRQSLGQGLEFLIYFQGNSAPDKSGLPSDRFSAERTGGSVSTLTIQRTQQEDSAVYLCASSLGAGGYEQYFGPGTRLTVT.

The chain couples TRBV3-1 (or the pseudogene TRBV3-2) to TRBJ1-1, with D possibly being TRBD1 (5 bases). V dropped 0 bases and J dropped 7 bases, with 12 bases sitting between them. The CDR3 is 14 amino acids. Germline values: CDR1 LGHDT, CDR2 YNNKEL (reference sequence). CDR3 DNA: TGTGCCAGCAGCCAAGATGGAGGGGATTTTGAAGCTTTCTTT. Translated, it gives CASSQDGGDFEAFF.

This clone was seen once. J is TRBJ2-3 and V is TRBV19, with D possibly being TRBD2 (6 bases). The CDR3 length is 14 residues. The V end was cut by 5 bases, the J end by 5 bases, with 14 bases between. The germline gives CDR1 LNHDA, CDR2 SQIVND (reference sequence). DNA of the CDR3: TGTGCCAGTAGTCCACTGCGGGGAAAAGATACGCAGTATTTT. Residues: CASSPLRGKDTQYF.

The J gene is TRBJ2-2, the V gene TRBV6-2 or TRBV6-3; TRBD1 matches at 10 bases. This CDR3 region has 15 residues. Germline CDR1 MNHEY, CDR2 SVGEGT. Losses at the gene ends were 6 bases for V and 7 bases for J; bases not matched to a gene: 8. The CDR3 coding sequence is TGTGCCAGCAGCCCGACAGGGGGCGCGGTCGGGGAGCTGTTTTTT. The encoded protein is CASSPTGGAVGELFF.

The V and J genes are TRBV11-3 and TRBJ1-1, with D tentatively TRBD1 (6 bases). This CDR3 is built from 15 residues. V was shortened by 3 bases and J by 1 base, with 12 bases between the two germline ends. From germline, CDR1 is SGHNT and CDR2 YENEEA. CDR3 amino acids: CASSFDAQGNTEAFF. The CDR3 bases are TGTGCCAGCAGCTTCGACGCACAGGGGAACACTGAAGCTTTCTTT. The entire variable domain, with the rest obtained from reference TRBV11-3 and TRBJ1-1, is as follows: EAGVVQSPRYKIIEKKQPVAFWCNPISGHNTLYWYLQNLGQGPELLIRYENEEAVDDSQLPKDRFSAERLKGVDSTLKIQPAELGDSAVYLCASSFDAQGNTEAFFGQGTRLTVV.

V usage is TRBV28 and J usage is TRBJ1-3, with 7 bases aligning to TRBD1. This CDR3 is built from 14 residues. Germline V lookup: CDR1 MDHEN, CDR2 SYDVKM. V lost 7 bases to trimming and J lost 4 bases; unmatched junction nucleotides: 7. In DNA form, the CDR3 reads TGTGCCAGCACCTCGACAGGGTCGGGAAACACCATATATTTT. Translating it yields CASTSTGSGNTIYF.

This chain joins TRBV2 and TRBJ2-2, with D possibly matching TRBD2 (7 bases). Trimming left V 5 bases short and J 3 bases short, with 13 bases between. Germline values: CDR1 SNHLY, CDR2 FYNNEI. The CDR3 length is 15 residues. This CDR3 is CASSPAGAYTGELFF. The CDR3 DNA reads TGTGCCAGCAGTCCCGCGGGGGCCTACACCGGGGAGCTGTTTTTT.

The CDR3 DNA reads as TGTGCCAGCAGCCCACCCGGGACATTCGAGAAAAACACCATATATTTT. It encodes CASSPPGTFEKNTIYF. This chain joins TRBV28 and TRBJ1-3, with TRBD1 as a possible D gene (6 bases). Between the trimmed V and J ends, which lost 6 bases and 6 bases, there was a span of 21 bases. CDR1 MDHEN and CDR2 SYDVKM come from the germline V gene. The CDR3 contains 16 residues.

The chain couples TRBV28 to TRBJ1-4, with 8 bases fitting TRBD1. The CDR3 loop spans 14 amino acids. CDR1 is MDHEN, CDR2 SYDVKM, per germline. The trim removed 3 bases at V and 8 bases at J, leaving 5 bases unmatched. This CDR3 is CASSFQGAGEKLFF. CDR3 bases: TGTGCCAGCAGTTTCCAGGGGGCGGGGGAAAAACTGTTTTTT.

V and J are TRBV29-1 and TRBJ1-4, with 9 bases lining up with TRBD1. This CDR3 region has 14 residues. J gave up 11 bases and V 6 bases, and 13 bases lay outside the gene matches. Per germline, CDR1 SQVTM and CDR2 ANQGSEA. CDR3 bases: TGCAGCGTGCCCGGGACAGGGAAGGGGGGCAAACTGTTTTTT. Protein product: CSVPGTGKGGKLFF. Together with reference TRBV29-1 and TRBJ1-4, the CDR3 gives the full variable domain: SAVISQKPSRDICQRGTSLTIQCQVDSQVTMMFWYRQQPGQSLTLIATANQGSEATYESGFVIDKFPISRPNLTFSTLTVSNMSPEDSSIYLCSVPGTGKGGKLFFGSGTQLSVL.

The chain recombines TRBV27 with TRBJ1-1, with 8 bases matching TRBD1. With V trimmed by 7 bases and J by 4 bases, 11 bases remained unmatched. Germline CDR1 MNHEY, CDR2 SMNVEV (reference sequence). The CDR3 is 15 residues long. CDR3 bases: TGTGCCAGCACTTCCCGGACAGGGTGGGCCACTGAAGCTTTCTTT. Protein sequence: CASTSRTGWATEAFF.

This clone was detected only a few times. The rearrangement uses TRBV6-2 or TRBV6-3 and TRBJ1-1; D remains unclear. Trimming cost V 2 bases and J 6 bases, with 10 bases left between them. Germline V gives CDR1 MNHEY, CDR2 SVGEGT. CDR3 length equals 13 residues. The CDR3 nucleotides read TGTGCCAGCAGTTACCTATCCGGGGCTGAAGCTTTCTTT. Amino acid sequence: CASSYLSGAEAFF.

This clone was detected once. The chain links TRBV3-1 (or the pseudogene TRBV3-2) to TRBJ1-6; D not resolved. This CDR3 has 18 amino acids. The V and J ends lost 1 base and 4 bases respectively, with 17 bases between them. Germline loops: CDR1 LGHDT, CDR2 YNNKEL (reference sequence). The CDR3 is CASSQGMAGSLYNSPLHF. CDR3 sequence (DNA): TGTGCCAGCAGCCAAGGGATGGCAGGATCCTTATATAATTCACCCCTCCACTTT.

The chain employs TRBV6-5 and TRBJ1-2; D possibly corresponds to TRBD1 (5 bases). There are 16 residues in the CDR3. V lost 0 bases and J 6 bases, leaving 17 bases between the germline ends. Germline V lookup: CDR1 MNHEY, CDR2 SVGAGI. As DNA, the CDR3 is TGTGCCAGCAGTTACTCGAGCCCCCGGCAGGGAAATGGCTACACCTTC. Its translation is CASSYSSPRQGNGYTF.

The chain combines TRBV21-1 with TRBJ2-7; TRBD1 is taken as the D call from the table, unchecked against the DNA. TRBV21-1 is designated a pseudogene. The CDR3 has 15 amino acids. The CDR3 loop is CASSSQDREKAWQYF. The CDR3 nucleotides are TGTGCCAGCAGCAGCCAGGACAGGGAAAAGGCGTGGCAGTACTTC.

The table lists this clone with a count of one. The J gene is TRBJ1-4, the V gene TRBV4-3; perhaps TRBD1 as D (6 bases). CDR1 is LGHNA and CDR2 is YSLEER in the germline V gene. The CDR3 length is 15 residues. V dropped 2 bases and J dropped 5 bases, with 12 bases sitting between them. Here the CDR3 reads CASSQSDRTNEKLFF. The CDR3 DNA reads TGCGCCAGCAGCCAATCCGACAGGACCAATGAAAAACTGTTTTTT.

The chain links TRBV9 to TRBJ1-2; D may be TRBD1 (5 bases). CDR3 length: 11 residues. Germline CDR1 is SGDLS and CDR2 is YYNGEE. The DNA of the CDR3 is TGTGCGGGGGGAGCTAACTATGGCTACACCTTC. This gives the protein CAGGANYGYTF.

CDR3 sequence reads: CASSEVGAIRPQHF. The CDR3 bases are TGTGCCAGCAGTGAGGTGGGGGCTATAAGGCCCCAGCATTTT. V and J are TRBV6-1 and TRBJ1-5; the D gene is possibly TRBD1 (6 bases). V lost 3 bases and J lost 9, with 15 bases in between. The CDR3 spans 14 residues. CDR1 MNHNS and CDR2 SASEGT come from the germline V gene.

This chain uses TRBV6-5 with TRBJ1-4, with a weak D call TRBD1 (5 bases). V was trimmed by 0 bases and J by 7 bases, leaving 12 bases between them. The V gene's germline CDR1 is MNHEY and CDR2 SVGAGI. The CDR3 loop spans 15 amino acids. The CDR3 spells CASSYSWGVGEKLFF. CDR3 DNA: TGTGCCAGCAGTTACTCGTGGGGGGTGGGTGAAAAACTGTTTTTT.

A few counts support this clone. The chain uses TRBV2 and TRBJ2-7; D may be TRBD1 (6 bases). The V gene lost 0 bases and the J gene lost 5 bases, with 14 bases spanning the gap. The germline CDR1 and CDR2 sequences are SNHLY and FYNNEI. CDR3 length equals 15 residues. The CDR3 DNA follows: TGTGCCAGCAGTGAAGCGTGGTCCAGGGGAAACGAGCAGTACTTC. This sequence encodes CASSEAWSRGNEQYF.

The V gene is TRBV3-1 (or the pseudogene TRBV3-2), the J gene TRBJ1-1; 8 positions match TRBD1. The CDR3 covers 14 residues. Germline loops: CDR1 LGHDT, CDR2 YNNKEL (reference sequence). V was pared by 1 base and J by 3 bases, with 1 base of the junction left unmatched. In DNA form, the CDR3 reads TGTGCCAGCAGCCAAGGGGACAGGTACACTGAAGCTTTCTTT. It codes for CASSQGDRYTEAFF.

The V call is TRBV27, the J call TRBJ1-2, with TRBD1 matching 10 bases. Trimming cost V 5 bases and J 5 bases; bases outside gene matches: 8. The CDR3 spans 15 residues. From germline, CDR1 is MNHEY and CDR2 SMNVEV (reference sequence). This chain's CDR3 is CASSLGTGDHYGYTF. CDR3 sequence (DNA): TGTGCCAGCAGTCTAGGGACAGGGGACCATTATGGCTACACCTTC.

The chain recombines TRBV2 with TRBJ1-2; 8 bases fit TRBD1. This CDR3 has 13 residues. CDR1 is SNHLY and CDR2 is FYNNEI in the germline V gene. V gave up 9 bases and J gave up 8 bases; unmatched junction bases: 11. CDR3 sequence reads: CASLVQGAGGYTF. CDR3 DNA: TGTGCCAGTTTAGTCCAGGGGGCAGGGGGCTACACCTTC.

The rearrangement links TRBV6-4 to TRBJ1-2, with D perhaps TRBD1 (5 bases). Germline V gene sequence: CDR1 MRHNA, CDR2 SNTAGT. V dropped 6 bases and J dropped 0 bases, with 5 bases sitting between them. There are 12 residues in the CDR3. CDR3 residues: CASRGANYGYTF. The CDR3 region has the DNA TGTGCCAGCAGAGGGGCTAACTATGGCTACACCTTC.

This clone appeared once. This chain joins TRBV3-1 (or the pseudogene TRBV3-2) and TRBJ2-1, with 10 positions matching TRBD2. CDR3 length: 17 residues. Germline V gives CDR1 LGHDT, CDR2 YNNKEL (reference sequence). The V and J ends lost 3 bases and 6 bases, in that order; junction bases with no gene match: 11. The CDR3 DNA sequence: TGTGCCAGCAGCCACGCCCCCCTAGCGGGAGTGGGCAATGAGCAGTTCTTC. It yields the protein CASSHAPLAGVGNEQFF.

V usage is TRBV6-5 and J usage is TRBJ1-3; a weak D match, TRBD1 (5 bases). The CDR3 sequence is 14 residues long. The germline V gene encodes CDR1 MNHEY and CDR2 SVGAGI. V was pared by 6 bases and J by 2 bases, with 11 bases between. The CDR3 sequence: CASSRGGAGNTIYF. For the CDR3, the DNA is TGTGCCAGCAGCCGGGGGGGGGCTGGAAACACCATATATTTT.

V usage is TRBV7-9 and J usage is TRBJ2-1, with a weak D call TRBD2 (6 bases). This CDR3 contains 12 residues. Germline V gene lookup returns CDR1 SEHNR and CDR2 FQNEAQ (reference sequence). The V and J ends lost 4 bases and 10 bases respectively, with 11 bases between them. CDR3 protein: CASSSGLLEQFF. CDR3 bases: TGTGCCAGCAGCTCGGGACTTTTAGAGCAGTTCTTC.

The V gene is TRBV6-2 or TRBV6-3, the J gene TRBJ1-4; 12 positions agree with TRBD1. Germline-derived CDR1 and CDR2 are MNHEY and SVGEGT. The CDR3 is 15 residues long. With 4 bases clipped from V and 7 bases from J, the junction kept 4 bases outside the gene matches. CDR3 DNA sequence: TGTGCCAGCAGTTGGGACAGGGGGCGCGGTGAAAAACTGTTTTTT. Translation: CASSWDRGRGEKLFF.